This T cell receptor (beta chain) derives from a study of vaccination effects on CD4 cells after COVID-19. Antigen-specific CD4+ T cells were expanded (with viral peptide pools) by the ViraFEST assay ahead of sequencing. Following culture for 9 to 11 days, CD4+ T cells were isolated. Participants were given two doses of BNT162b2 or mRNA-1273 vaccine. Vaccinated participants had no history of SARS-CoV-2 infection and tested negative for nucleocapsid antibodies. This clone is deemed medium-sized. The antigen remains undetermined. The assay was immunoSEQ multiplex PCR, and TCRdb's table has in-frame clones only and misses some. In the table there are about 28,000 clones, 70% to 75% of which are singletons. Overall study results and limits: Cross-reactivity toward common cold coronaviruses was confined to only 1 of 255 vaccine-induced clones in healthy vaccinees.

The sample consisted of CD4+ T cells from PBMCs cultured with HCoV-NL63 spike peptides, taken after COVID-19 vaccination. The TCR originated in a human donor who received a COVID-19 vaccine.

The CDR3 bases are TGTGCCAGCAGGTCCGACAGTGAAGGTTTTCGTCAGCCCCAGCATTTT. This gives the protein CASRSDSEGFRQPQHF. The chain couples TRBV27 to TRBJ1-5; perhaps TRBD1 as D (5 bases). V lost 6 bases to trimming and J lost 6 bases, with 21 bases between them. Germline CDR1 and CDR2: MNHEY and SMNVEV (reference sequence). The CDR3 is 16 residues long.